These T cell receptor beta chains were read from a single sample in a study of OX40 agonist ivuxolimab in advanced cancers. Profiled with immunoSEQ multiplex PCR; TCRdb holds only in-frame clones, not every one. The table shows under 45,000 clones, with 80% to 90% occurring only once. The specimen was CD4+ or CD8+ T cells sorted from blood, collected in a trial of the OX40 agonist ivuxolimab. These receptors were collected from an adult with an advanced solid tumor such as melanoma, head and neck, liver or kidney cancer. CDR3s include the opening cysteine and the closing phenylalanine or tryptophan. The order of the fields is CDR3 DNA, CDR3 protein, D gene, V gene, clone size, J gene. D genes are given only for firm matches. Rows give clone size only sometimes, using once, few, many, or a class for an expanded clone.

CDR3nt: TGTGCCAGCAGCGCCGTTGGGAGAAAGGATCCTAACTATGGCTACACCTTC
CDR3aa: CASSAVGRKDPNYGYTF
d_gene: NA
v_gene: TRBV21-1
abundance: NA
j_gene: TRBJ1-2

CDR3nt: TGTGCCAGCGGAGGCCGGGGGCGGCGAGGGGAGAACACTGAAGCTTTCTTT
CDR3aa: CASGGRGRRGENTEAFF
d_gene: NA
v_gene: TRBV2
abundance: NA
j_gene: TRBJ1-1

CDR3nt: TGCGCCAGCAGCTTGACGGGAGATAACTATGGCTACACCTTC
CDR3aa: CASSLTGDNYGYTF
d_gene: NA
v_gene: TRBV5-1
abundance: NA
j_gene: TRBJ1-2

CDR3nt: TGCAGCGTTGGCGACGGATATGGCGGCTACACCTTC
CDR3aa: CSVGDGYGGYTF
d_gene: NA
v_gene: TRBV29-1
abundance: NA
j_gene: TRBJ1-2

CDR3nt: TGCGCCAGCAGCCCAAATCACCGTCGTCTAGCTGGTACTAGCACAGATACGCAGTATTTT
CDR3aa: CASSPNHRRLAGTSTDTQYF
d_gene: NA
v_gene: TRBV5-1
abundance: NA
j_gene: TRBJ2-3

CDR3nt: TGCGCCAGCAGCCTTCGTATGGGTCGGAGCTCCTACAATGAGCAGTTCTTC
CDR3aa: CASSLRMGRSSYNEQFF
d_gene: NA
v_gene: TRBV4-1
abundance: NA
j_gene: TRBJ2-1

CDR3nt: TGTGCCAGCAGCTTACTTGGGGACAGGGGCACAGATACGCAGTATTTT
CDR3aa: CASSLLGDRGTDTQYF
d_gene: TRBD1
v_gene: TRBV7-9
abundance: NA
j_gene: TRBJ2-3

CDR3nt: TGTGCCAGCAGAGTAGCGGGAGGCAATGAGCAGTTCTTC
CDR3aa: CASRVAGGNEQFF
d_gene: TRBD2
v_gene: TRBV11-2
abundance: NA
j_gene: TRBJ2-1

CDR3nt: TGCGCCAGCAGTCAAAAACCCCTCAGTGGGGTGAACACTGAAGCTTTCTTT
CDR3aa: CASSQKPLSGVNTEAFF
d_gene: NA
v_gene: TRBV5-1
abundance: once
j_gene: TRBJ1-1

CDR3nt: TGTGCCAGCAGCTTTAGCCAGGGAAACACCATATATTTT
CDR3aa: CASSFSQGNTIYF
d_gene: NA
v_gene: TRBV7-2
abundance: NA
j_gene: TRBJ1-3

CDR3nt: TGTGCCAGCAGCTTAGGGGGGTCTCTTAACACTGAAGCTTTCTTT
CDR3aa: CASSLGGSLNTEAFF
d_gene: NA
v_gene: TRBV7-2
abundance: NA
j_gene: TRBJ1-1

CDR3nt: TGTGCCAGCAGAGTGACAGCGACTTATGGCTACACCTTC
CDR3aa: CASRVTATYGYTF
d_gene: NA
v_gene: TRBV6-1
abundance: NA
j_gene: TRBJ1-2

CDR3nt: TGTGCCAGTAGTATTGGGTTGGAGGAGACGGTTGGCGCAGATACGCAGTATTTT
CDR3aa: CASSIGLEETVGADTQYF
d_gene: NA
v_gene: TRBV19
abundance: NA
j_gene: TRBJ2-3

CDR3nt: TGTGCCAGCTCACCACCTGAGGGCTTGGATGAGCAGTTCTTC
CDR3aa: CASSPPEGLDEQFF
d_gene: NA
v_gene: TRBV18
abundance: NA
j_gene: TRBJ2-1

CDR3nt: TGTGCCAGCAGCGTAGGCAGTTCCTCCTACGAGCAGTACTTC
CDR3aa: CASSVGSSSYEQYF
d_gene: NA
v_gene: TRBV9
abundance: NA
j_gene: TRBJ2-7

CDR3nt: TGCGCCAGCAGCCAAGTGCGAGGAATGTCCTACGAGCAGTACTTC
CDR3aa: CASSQVRGMSYEQYF
d_gene: NA
v_gene: TRBV4-1
abundance: NA
j_gene: TRBJ2-7

CDR3nt: TGTGCCACCAGCAGAGGAGGGACAACAGATGGCTACACCTTC
CDR3aa: CATSRGGTTDGYTF
d_gene: NA
v_gene: TRBV15
abundance: NA
j_gene: TRBJ1-2

CDR3nt: TGTGCCAGCAGTTTATCGACAGGGTTAGGTCAGCCCCAGCATTTT
CDR3aa: CASSLSTGLGQPQHF
d_gene: TRBD1
v_gene: TRBV27
abundance: NA
j_gene: TRBJ1-5

CDR3nt: TGTGCCAGCAGCAGGGGGTACCAAGAGACCCAGTACTTC
CDR3aa: CASSRGYQETQYF
d_gene: NA
v_gene: TRBV5-8
abundance: NA
j_gene: TRBJ2-5

CDR3nt: TGTGCCAGCAGCCCCGGGACTCCTAGCTCCTACGAGCAGTACTTC
CDR3aa: CASSPGTPSSYEQYF
d_gene: NA
v_gene: TRBV5-5
abundance: NA
j_gene: TRBJ2-7

CDR3nt: TGTGCCAGCAGCGTAGAGGGATTCAACCCTCGGGGGGGCTCCTACAATGAGCAGTTCTTC
CDR3aa: CASSVEGFNPRGGSYNEQFF
d_gene: TRBD2
v_gene: TRBV9
abundance: few
j_gene: TRBJ2-1

CDR3nt: TGTGCCAGCAGTGTCGGGAACACTGAAGCTTTCTTT
CDR3aa: CASSVGNTEAFF
d_gene: NA
v_gene: TRBV2
abundance: once
j_gene: TRBJ1-1

CDR3nt: TGTGCCAGTAGTCAGACAGGCGAGGGAGAGACCCAGTACTTC
CDR3aa: CASSQTGEGETQYF
d_gene: NA
v_gene: TRBV19
abundance: NA
j_gene: TRBJ2-5